The 32 T cell receptor beta chains below were found in one sample sequenced in a study of blood T cell repertoires in COVID-19. Measured with immunoSEQ multiplex PCR; TCRdb has only the in-frame clones, and not every one. In the table there are tens of thousands of clones, approximately 85% of which are singletons. The sequenced sample consisted of peripheral blood. These receptors were collected from a human donor in a cohort sampled during active COVID-19.

This chain uses TRBV10-3 with TRBJ2-3, with 10 nucleotides matching TRBD2. Germline V lookup: CDR1 ENHRY, CDR2 SYGVKD. The CDR3 is made up of 17 amino acids. V lost 0 bases to trimming and J lost 1 base; unmatched junction nucleotides: 4. CDR3 protein: CAISESRTSGRTDTQYF. In DNA, the CDR3 is TGTGCCATCAGTGAGTCGCGGACTAGCGGACGCACAGATACGCAGTATTTT.

The chain links TRBV9 to TRBJ2-3, with 9 bases that match TRBD2. CDR3 length: 16 residues. Germline assignment: CDR1 SGDLS and CDR2 YYNGEE. V dropped 0 bases and J dropped 2; count of bases not matched to a gene: 4. CDR3 in DNA: TGTGCCAGCAGCGTAGACAAGCGGGAGGCCACAGATACGCAGTATTTT. Residues: CASSVDKREATDTQYF.

The rearrangement links TRBV12-3 or TRBV12-4 to TRBJ2-7; 7 nucleotides line up with TRBD1. The CDR3 is 13 amino acids. J gave up 2 bases and V 3 bases, and 1 base lay outside the gene matches. This CDR3 is CASSFQGAYEQYF. The CDR3 nucleotides read TGTGCCAGCAGTTTTCAGGGGGCCTACGAGCAGTACTTC.

The chain employs TRBV28 and TRBJ1-6, with no clear D. The CDR3 contains 11 residues. Germline V gives CDR1 MDHEN, CDR2 SYDVKM. V was cut by 4 bases and J by 14 bases, with 9 bases left in between. The CDR3 reads CASSSPITLHF. CDR3 coding DNA: TGTGCCAGCAGTTCCCCCATCACCCTCCACTTT. The whole variable domain, remainder taken from reference TRBV28 and TRBJ1-6, is DVKVTQSSRYLVKRTGEKVFLECVQDMDHENMFWYRQDPGLGLRLIYFSYDVKMKEKGDIPEGYSVSREKKERFSLILESASTNQTSMYLCASSSPITLHFGNGTRLTVT.

This clone was counted a single time. The chain links TRBV7-9 to TRBJ2-3, with TRBD2 matching over 9 bases. The CDR3 sequence is 16 residues long. Germline CDR1 reads SEHNR; CDR2 reads FQNEAQ (reference sequence). The V segment lost 3 bases and the J segment 6 bases; nucleotides outside the gene matches: 10. CDR3 bases: TGTGCCAGCAGCTTCGGGGGGACTAGCCTACCCGATACGCAGTATTTT. It codes for CASSFGGTSLPDTQYF.

The chain carries TRBV27 and TRBJ1-6; perhaps TRBD1 as D (6 bases). Germline CDR1 reads MNHEY; CDR2 reads SMNVEV (reference sequence). The CDR3 sequence is 13 residues long. V gave up 3 bases and J gave up 7 bases, with 7 bases separating them. This chain's CDR3 is CASSLDRNSPLHF. DNA of the CDR3: TGTGCCAGCAGTTTGGACAGAAATTCACCCCTCCACTTT.

In DNA form, the CDR3 reads TGTGCCAGCAGCTTAGGGGGGCAGAGCACAGATACGCAGTATTTT. This gives the protein CASSLGGQSTDTQYF. The chain links TRBV11-3 to TRBJ2-3; maybe TRBD1 (6 bases). The CDR3 sequence is 15 residues long. Trimming cost V 1 base and J 0 bases, with 8 bases left between them. The germline gives CDR1 SGHNT, CDR2 YENEEA.

This clone is a singleton in its sample. The CDR3 region has the DNA TGTGCCAGCAGCTTGGATAGCGGGGGCTACAATGAGCAGTTCTTC. It translates to CASSLDSGGYNEQFF. This sequence joins TRBV7-2 and TRBJ2-1, with TRBD2 identical over 9 bases. J lost 3 bases, V lost 3 bases, and 3 bases had no gene match. CDR3 length: 15 residues. CDR1 and CDR2 from the germline V gene are SGHTA and FQGNSA.

V and J are TRBV18 and TRBJ1-3; D is perhaps TRBD1 (5 bases). The germline V gene has CDR1 KGHSH and CDR2 LQKENI. The germline V and J ends were trimmed by 6 bases and 0 bases, with 15 bases remaining between them. CDR3 length: 16 residues. The CDR3: CASSPGVGDSGNTIYF. In DNA form, the CDR3 reads TGTGCCAGCTCTCCGGGTGTAGGGGACTCTGGAAACACCATATATTTT.

This rearrangement joins TRBV21-1 to TRBJ2-5; the D segment call TRBD1 is taken from the table without a DNA check. TRBV21-1 is designated a pseudogene. CDR3 length: 20 amino acids. In DNA, the CDR3 is TGTGCCAGCAGCAGAGGTGGGGGCGCCTGTACCTGTTCGTACCAAGAGACCCAGTACTTC. Protein sequence: CASSRGGGACTCSYQETQYF.

The rearrangement links TRBV5-4 to TRBJ2-3, with 10 bases aligning to TRBD2. Looked up from germline, CDR1 is SGHNT and CDR2 is YYREEE (reference sequence). The CDR3 totals 15 residues. J was trimmed by 3 bases and V by 2 bases; bases with no gene match: 3. The CDR3 loop reads CASSFASGRTDTQYF. The CDR3 DNA sequence: TGTGCCAGCAGCTTCGCTAGCGGGAGAACAGATACGCAGTATTTT.

This clone was recorded only once. This chain uses TRBV19 with TRBJ1-4; 9 bases align to TRBD1. Per the germline V gene, CDR1 is LNHDA and CDR2 is SQIVND (reference sequence). V lost 7 bases and J lost 4; bases outside the gene matches: 16. The CDR3 is 18 residues long. As DNA, the CDR3 is TGTGCCAGTAACCGGCTCCTTCCGGGACAGGGAAATAATGAAAAACTGTTTTTT. Protein: CASNRLLPGQGNNEKLFF.

V usage is TRBV7-6 and J usage is TRBJ2-5; weak D call: TRBD2 (5 bases). CDR1 and CDR2 from the germline V gene are SGHVS and FNYEAQ. The CDR3 is 15 residues long. V was clipped by 4 bases and J by 1 base, with 13 bases between them. The CDR3 nucleotides read TGTGCCAGCAGCTCCAGCGGAGTCCCCCAAGAGACCCAGTACTTC. It encodes CASSSSGVPQETQYF.

About this clone: The sample contains more than one DNA sequence encoding this CDR3. The chain employs TRBV5-4 and TRBJ2-3, with 10 bases identical to TRBD1. The CDR3 totals 14 residues. Trimming removed 4 bases from V and 3 bases from J; junction bases left unmatched: 2. The germline V gene encodes CDR1 SGHNT and CDR2 YYREEE (reference sequence). CDR3 region: CASSTGQGTDTQYF. Written as DNA, the CDR3 is TGTGCCAGCAGCACGGGACAGGGGACAGATACGCAGTATTTT.

This sequence joins TRBV6-1 and TRBJ2-7; no definite D call. This CDR3 has 13 residues. The germline V gene has CDR1 MNHNS and CDR2 SASEGT. V was shortened by 6 bases and J by 0 bases, with 9 bases between the two germline ends. The CDR3 sequence: CASSHADSYEQYF. CDR3 DNA sequence: TGTGCCAGCAGCCACGCGGACTCCTACGAGCAGTACTTC.

The rearrangement uses TRBV24-1 and TRBJ2-7; 8 nucleotides match TRBD1. The J segment lost 5 bases and the V segment lost 10 bases, leaving 15 bases of the junction unmatched. This CDR3 has 15 residues. The germline V gene encodes CDR1 KGHDR and CDR2 SFDVKD. The CDR3 reads CATPRVGQGPHEQYF. Written as DNA, the CDR3 is TGTGCCACTCCCCGCGTAGGACAGGGTCCCCACGAGCAGTACTTC.

The chain recombines TRBV24-1 with TRBJ2-2; 8 nucleotides align to TRBD1. Germline trimming cut 4 bases from V and 5 bases from J; bases unmatched to any gene: 5. The CDR3 extends over 15 amino acids. Germline loops: CDR1 KGHDR, CDR2 SFDVKD. This CDR3 reads CATSDPQGATGELFF. Written as DNA, the CDR3 is TGTGCCACCAGTGACCCCCAGGGGGCGACCGGGGAGCTGTTTTTT.

The chain carries TRBV3-1 (or the pseudogene TRBV3-2) and TRBJ1-6; D is unresolved. The CDR3 has 14 amino acids. CDR1 LGHDT and CDR2 YNNKEL come from the germline V gene (reference sequence). V lost 0 bases and J lost 8, with 8 bases in between. This CDR3 reads CASSQDTVYSPLHF. Here the CDR3 DNA reads TGTGCCAGCAGCCAAGATACAGTCTATTCACCCCTCCACTTT.

The chain links TRBV20-1 to TRBJ2-1, with D tentatively TRBD2 (5 bases). Deletions cut 2 bases from V and 10 bases from J, with 9 bases between. Germline V gene data show CDR1 as DFQATT and CDR2 as SNEGSKA (reference sequence). CDR3 size: 11 residues. CDR3 in DNA: TGCAGTGCTAGAAGGACTTCGGAGCAGTTCTTC. It yields the protein CSARRTSEQFF.

This clone was observed a few times. The chain recombines TRBV4-2 with TRBJ2-7, with TRBD2 matching over 9 bases. Trimming removed 0 bases from V and 3 bases from J; junction bases left unmatched: 3. Per germline, CDR1 LGHNA and CDR2 YNFKEQ. CDR3 length equals 15 residues. CDR3 residues: CASSQELAGRYEQYF. The CDR3 bases are TGTGCCAGCAGCCAAGAACTAGCGGGCCGCTACGAGCAGTACTTC.

The chain recombines TRBV2 with TRBJ1-5, with TRBD1 matching over 7 bases. The CDR3 is 14 residues long. The V and J ends lost 6 bases and 3 bases, in that order; junction bases with no gene match: 5. The V gene's germline CDR1 is SNHLY and CDR2 FYNNEI. CDR3 loop: CASRGDSSNQPQHF. The CDR3 DNA reads as TGTGCCAGCAGGGGGGACAGTTCCAATCAGCCCCAGCATTTT.

The rearrangement links TRBV18 to TRBJ1-5; maybe TRBD1 (5 bases). Between the trimmed V and J ends, which lost 8 bases and 5 bases, there was a span of 13 bases. Germline V gives CDR1 KGHSH, CDR2 LQKENI. The CDR3 covers 13 residues. CDR3 protein: CASTQGTDQPQHF. The DNA of the CDR3 is TGTGCCAGCACCCAGGGAACTGATCAGCCCCAGCATTTT.

This clone was seen just once. V usage is TRBV5-1 and J usage is TRBJ2-5; the match to TRBD2 covers 8 bases. CDR3 length equals 15 residues. CDR1 and CDR2 from the germline V gene are SGHRS and YFSETQ. Germline trimming cut 4 bases from V and 2 bases from J; bases unmatched to any gene: 7. The CDR3 is CASSGSGEGQETQYF. The CDR3 DNA follows: TGCGCCAGCAGCGGTAGCGGGGAGGGGCAAGAGACCCAGTACTTC.

This clone occurred once. The gene calls are TRBV5-1 and TRBJ2-1; 7 bases match TRBD1. Germline CDR1 reads SGHRS; CDR2 reads YFSETQ. After removal of 3 bases from V and 4 bases from J, the junction contained 4 bases not matched to a gene. The length of the CDR3 is 14 residues. The CDR3 DNA is TGCGCCAGCAGCTGGGGGACAGCTTACAATGAGCAGTTCTTC. This encodes CASSWGTAYNEQFF. Full variable domain (rest looked up from reference TRBV5-1 and TRBJ2-1): KAGVTQTPRYLIKTRGQQVTLSCSPISGHRSVSWYQQTPGQGLQFLFEYFSETQRNKGNFPGRFSGRQFSNSRSEMNVSTLELGDSALYLCASSWGTAYNEQFFGPGTRLTVL.

The chain carries TRBV14 and TRBJ1-1; D is uncertain. V gave up 0 bases and J gave up 11 bases, with 7 bases separating them. The CDR3 runs 11 residues. Looked up from germline, CDR1 is SGHDN and CDR2 is FVKESK. The CDR3 DNA reads TGTGCCAGCAGCCAAGATATGCGGGCTTTCTTT. Residues: CASSQDMRAFF.

The rearrangement links TRBV5-5 to TRBJ1-4; no definite D call. Trimming left V 0 bases short and J 4 bases short, with 7 bases between. CDR3 length: 14 amino acids. CDR1 SGHKS and CDR2 YYEKEE come from the germline V gene (reference sequence). The CDR3, as DNA: TGTGCCAGCAGCTTGGAACAGCATAATGAAAAACTGTTTTTT. Amino acid sequence: CASSLEQHNEKLFF.

The chain uses TRBV7-9 and TRBJ1-6; 7 bases line up with TRBD1. The CDR3 spans 15 residues. V gave up 1 base and J gave up 9 bases; unmatched junction bases: 6. Germline V gene data show CDR1 as SEHNR and CDR2 as FQNEAQ (reference sequence). CDR3 region: CASSLDRGGSSPLHF. As DNA, the CDR3 is TGTGCCAGCAGCTTAGACAGGGGAGGCAGTTCACCCCTCCACTTT.

The J gene is TRBJ1-1, the V gene TRBV3-1 (or the pseudogene TRBV3-2); 10 bases agree with TRBD1. V shed 2 bases, J shed 5 bases, and the junction held 8 bases outside the gene matches. Germline-derived CDR1 and CDR2 are LGHDT and YNNKEL (reference sequence). The CDR3 has 16 residues. Written as DNA, the CDR3 is TGTGCCAGCAGCCAACCAGTGGGACAGGGGCAAACTGAAGCTTTCTTT. Translation gives CASSQPVGQGQTEAFF.

This chain joins TRBV18 and TRBJ1-5; D gene uncertain. Trimming stripped 3 bases from V and 3 bases from J, with 6 bases between. The V gene's germline CDR1 is KGHSH and CDR2 LQKENI. The CDR3 spans 13 residues. CDR3 nucleotide sequence: TGTGCCAGCTCACCGCGGAACAATCAGCCCCAGCATTTT. This codes for CASSPRNNQPQHF.

This sequence joins TRBV3-1 (or the pseudogene TRBV3-2) and TRBJ2-3; 9 bases agree with TRBD2. Germline assignment: CDR1 LGHDT and CDR2 YNNKEL (reference sequence). V lost 2 bases, J lost 2 bases, and 20 bases stayed unmatched. The length of the CDR3 is 21 residues. This CDR3 is CASSQLAVCGRAVRHTDTQYF. CDR3 in DNA: TGTGCCAGCAGCCAATTGGCTGTCTGCGGGAGGGCCGTTCGGCACACAGATACGCAGTATTTT.

The rearrangement uses TRBV2 and TRBJ2-1, with a weak D call TRBD2 (5 bases). This CDR3 is built from 14 residues. Trimming took off 7 bases at V and 9 bases at J, with 19 bases between the two ends. Germline loops: CDR1 SNHLY, CDR2 FYNNEI. CDR3 loop: CASTRLSEGSEQFF. The CDR3 DNA reads as TGTGCCAGCACCAGACTATCTGAGGGTAGTGAGCAGTTCTTC.

The rearrangement uses TRBV4-1 and TRBJ2-5, with D possibly TRBD2 on 6 matching bases. In germline, CDR1 is MGHRA, CDR2 YSYEKL. V lost 5 bases, J lost 3 bases, and 22 bases lay in between. The length of the CDR3 is 17 residues. CDR3 in DNA: TGCGCCAGCAGCGGACGGCTGGGCGGAGGGTTTAAAGAGACCCAGTACTTC. It is translated as CASSGRLGGGFKETQYF.